This entry features one TCR beta chain sequence. Antigen unknown. Germline V CDR1 and CDR2: DFQATT, SNEGSKA (reference sequence). CDR3 length equals 13 residues. V lost 0 bases, J lost 5 bases, and 10 bases lay in between. The sample comes from a study of post-analysis software for immune sequencing data. TCR beta libraries were prepared from cDNA with unique molecular identifiers. When about 1 to 11 million T cells were used, they gave 500,000 or so cDNA molecules. TCRdb fed the PCR reads into MiXCR, producing one record per CDR3 protein. Of 450,000 or so distinct CDR3 sequences in the sample, 45% were seen once. Study results and caveats: Five TRBV segments, TRBV5-6, TRBV5-1 and TRBV20-1 among them, were found more frequent in patients than controls.

This chain links TRBV20-1 with TRBJ2-5, with D perhaps matching TRBD2 (5 bases). The clonotype comes from a girl aged 5 to 17 with multiple sclerosis. The sequenced material came from blood. The CDR3 is CSAREVGVETQYF. The CDR3 coding sequence is TGCAGTGCTAGAGAAGTCGGGGTCGAGACCCAGTACTTC.